The 9 T cell receptor beta chains given below trace back to one sample, sequenced in a study of cytotoxic CD8 clonotypes in ibrutinib-treated CLL. Assay used: immunoSEQ multiplex PCR; TCRdb lists only in-frame clones, some missing. Among some 63,000 clones listed, around nine tenths were seen once. The material was PBMCs, obtained after 12 months of ibrutinib treatment. These receptors all come from a human donor with chronic lymphocytic leukemia.

The chain is built from TRBV2 and TRBJ1-4; maybe TRBD1 (6 bases). V lost 11 bases, J lost 0 bases, and 13 bases lay in between. CDR3 length: 14 amino acids. Per germline, CDR1 SNHLY and CDR2 FYNNEI. Written as DNA, the CDR3 is TGTGCCTCCCAAAGGGGGGCAACTAATGAAAAACTGTTTTTT. It encodes CASQRGATNEKLFF.

Note on this clone: The germline gene is not matched at one end of the junction; a read error may be the cause. CDR3 protein: CASSSIIGGGRASHEQYF. DNA of the CDR3: TGTGCCAGCAGCTCCATCATTGGGGGCGGGAGGGCCTCCCACGAGCAGTACTTC. V is TRBV7-9 and J is TRBJ2-7, with 9 bases matching TRBD2. This CDR3 has 18 amino acids. In germline, CDR1 is SEHNR, CDR2 FQNEAQ (reference sequence).

The chain joins TRBV6-6 to TRBJ2-4; D is undetermined. Trimming removed 4 bases from V and 1 base from J, with 8 bases in between. Germline V gene data show CDR1 as MNHNY and CDR2 as SVGAGI (reference sequence). The CDR3 totals 14 residues. The CDR3 nucleotides are TGTGCCAGCAGTTCCCATGAGGCCAAAAACATTCAGTACTTC. This encodes CASSSHEAKNIQYF.

V and J are TRBV11-3 and TRBJ2-7; 10 nucleotides match TRBD2. CDR3 length: 15 amino acids. CDR1 and CDR2 from the germline V gene are SGHNT and YENEEA. The J segment lost 0 bases and the V segment lost 5 bases, leaving 4 bases of the junction unmatched. The chain's CDR3 is CASSPQREGSYEQYF. CDR3 sequence (DNA): TGTGCCAGCAGCCCGCAGCGGGAGGGCTCCTACGAGCAGTACTTC.

The V call is TRBV10-3, the J call TRBJ1-1; 8 bases fit TRBD1. The germline V gene has CDR1 ENHRY and CDR2 SYGVKD. The junction had 7 bases not matched to a gene; V was cut back by 1 base and J by 3 bases. The CDR3 covers 16 residues. The CDR3 loop reads CAISEYRQGAYTEAFF. The DNA for the CDR3 is TGTGCCATCAGTGAGTATAGGCAGGGGGCTTACACTGAAGCTTTCTTT.

This chain uses TRBV11-3 with TRBJ1-1; D is ambiguous. Trimming took 1 base from V and 2 from J, leaving 8 bases between them. The germline gives CDR1 SGHNT, CDR2 YENEEA. The CDR3 loop spans 14 amino acids. CDR3 nucleotide sequence: TGTGCCAGCAGCTTAGGGTCCGTCAACACTGAAGCTTTCTTT. This encodes CASSLGSVNTEAFF.

The chain employs TRBV18 and TRBJ2-7, with D maybe TRBD2 (5 bases). The germline V gene has CDR1 KGHSH and CDR2 LQKENI. The CDR3 length is 14 residues. Trimming stripped 4 bases from V and 7 bases from J, with 17 bases between. CDR3 sequence: CASSLRDTFGEQYF. In DNA form, the CDR3 reads TGTGCCAGCTCACTCCGGGATACATTCGGAGAGCAGTACTTC.

This chain connects TRBV5-1 to TRBJ2-7, with 7 bases fitting TRBD2. CDR1 SGHRS and CDR2 YFSETQ come from the germline V gene. Trimming at V came to 4 bases and at J to 3 bases, leaving 10 bases not matched to a gene. This CDR3 comprises 15 residues. The CDR3 region has the DNA TGCGCCAGCAGCCCCCCCTCGGCGGGAGACTACGAGCAGTACTTC. Amino acids: CASSPPSAGDYEQYF. The full variable domain, completed using reference TRBV5-1 and TRBJ2-7, is KAGVTQTPRYLIKTRGQQVTLSCSPISGHRSVSWYQQTPGQGLQFLFEYFSETQRNKGNFPGRFSGRQFSNSRSEMNVSTLELGDSALYLCASSPPSAGDYEQYFGPGTRLTVT.

The rearrangement uses TRBV19 and TRBJ2-1; no definite D call. The CDR3 contains 13 residues. Germline V gene lookup returns CDR1 LNHDA and CDR2 SQIVND (reference sequence). Trimming cost V 7 bases and J 6 bases, with 13 bases left between them. The CDR3 loop is CASNPETGNEQFF. CDR3 DNA sequence: TGTGCCAGTAATCCCGAGACGGGCAATGAGCAGTTCTTC. Drawing the rest from reference TRBV19 and TRBJ2-1, the complete variable domain is DGGITQSPKYLFRKEGQNVTLSCEQNLNHDAMYWYRQDPGQGLRLIYYSQIVNDFQKGDIAEGYSVSREKKESFPLTVTSAQKNPTAFYLCASNPETGNEQFFGPGTRLTVL.